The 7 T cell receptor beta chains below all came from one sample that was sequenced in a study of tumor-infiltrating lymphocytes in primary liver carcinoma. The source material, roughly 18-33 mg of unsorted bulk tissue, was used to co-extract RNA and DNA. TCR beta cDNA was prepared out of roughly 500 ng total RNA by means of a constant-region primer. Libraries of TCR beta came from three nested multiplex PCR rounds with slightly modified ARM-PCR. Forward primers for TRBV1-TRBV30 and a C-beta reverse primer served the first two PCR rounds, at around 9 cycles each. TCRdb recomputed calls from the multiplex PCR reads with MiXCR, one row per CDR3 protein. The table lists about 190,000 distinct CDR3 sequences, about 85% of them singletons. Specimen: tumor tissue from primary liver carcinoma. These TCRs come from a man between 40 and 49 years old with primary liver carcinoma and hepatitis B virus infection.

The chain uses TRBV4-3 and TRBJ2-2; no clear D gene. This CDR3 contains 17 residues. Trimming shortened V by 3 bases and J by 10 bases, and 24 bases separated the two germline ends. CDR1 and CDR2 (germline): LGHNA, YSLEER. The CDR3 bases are TGCGCCAGCAGCCACCAATCATATGGGGATGAGCCCGTGGAGCTGTTTTTT. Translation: CASSHQSYGDEPVELFF.

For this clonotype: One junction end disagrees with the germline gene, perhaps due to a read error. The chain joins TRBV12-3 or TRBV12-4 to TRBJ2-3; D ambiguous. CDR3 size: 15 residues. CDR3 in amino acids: CANTGQALSTDMQYF. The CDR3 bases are TGTGCCAACACTGGGCAGGCTTTAAGCACAGATATGCAGTATTTT.

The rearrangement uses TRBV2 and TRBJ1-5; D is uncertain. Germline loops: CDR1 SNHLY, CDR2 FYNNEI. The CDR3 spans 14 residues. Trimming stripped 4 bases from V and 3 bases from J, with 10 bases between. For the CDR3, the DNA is TGTGCCAGCAGTGGACTTTTTAACAATCAGCCCCAGCATTTT. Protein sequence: CASSGLFNNQPQHF.

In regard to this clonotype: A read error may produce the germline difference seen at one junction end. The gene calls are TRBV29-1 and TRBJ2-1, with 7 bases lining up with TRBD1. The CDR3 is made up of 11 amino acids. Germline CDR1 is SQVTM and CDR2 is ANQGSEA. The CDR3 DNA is TGTAGAGGGGGCTCGGGAAGTGAGCAGTTCTTC. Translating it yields CRGGSGSEQFF.

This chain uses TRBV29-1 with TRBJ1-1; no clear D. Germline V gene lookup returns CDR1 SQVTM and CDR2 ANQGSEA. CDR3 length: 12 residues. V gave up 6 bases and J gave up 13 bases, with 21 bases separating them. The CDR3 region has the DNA TGCAGCGTGGTAACAGTTAACACTGAGGATTTCTTT. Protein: CSVVTVNTEDFF. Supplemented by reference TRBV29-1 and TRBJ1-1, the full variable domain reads SAVISQKPSRDICQRGTSLTIQCQVDSQVTMMFWYRQQPGQSLTLIATANQGSEATYESGFVIDKFPISRPNLTFSTLTVSNMSPEDSSIYLCSVVTVNTEDFFGQGTRLTVV.

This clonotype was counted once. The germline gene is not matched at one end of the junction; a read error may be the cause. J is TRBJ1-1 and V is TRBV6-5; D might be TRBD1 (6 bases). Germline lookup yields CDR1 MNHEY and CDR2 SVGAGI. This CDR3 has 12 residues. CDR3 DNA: TGTGCCAGCAGTGGGACACACAGTGAAGTTTTCTTT. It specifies CASSGTHSEVFF.

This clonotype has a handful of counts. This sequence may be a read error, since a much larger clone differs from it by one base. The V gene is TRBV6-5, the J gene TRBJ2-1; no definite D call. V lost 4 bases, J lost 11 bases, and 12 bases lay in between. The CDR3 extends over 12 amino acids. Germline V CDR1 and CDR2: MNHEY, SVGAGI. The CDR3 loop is CASSSGVRKQFF. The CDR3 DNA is TGTGCCAGCAGTTCTGGGGTGCGGAAGCAGTTCTTC.